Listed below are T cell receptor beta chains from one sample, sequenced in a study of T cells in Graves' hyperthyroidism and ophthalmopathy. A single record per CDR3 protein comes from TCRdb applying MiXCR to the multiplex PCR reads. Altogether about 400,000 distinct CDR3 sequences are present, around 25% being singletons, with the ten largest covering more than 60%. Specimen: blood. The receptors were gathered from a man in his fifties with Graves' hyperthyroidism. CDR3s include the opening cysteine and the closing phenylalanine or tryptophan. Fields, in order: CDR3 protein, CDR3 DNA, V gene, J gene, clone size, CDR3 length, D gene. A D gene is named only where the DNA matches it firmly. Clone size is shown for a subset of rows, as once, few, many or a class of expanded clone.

CDR3 protein: CAISSGRSGSEAFF; CDR3 DNA: TGTGCCATCAGTTCAGGGCGGTCCGGGTCTGAAGCTTTCTTT; V gene: TRBV10-3; J gene: TRBJ1-1; clone size: few; CDR3 length: 14; D gene: NA
CDR3 protein: CSVARAPNTEAFF; CDR3 DNA: TGCAGCGTTGCTAGGGCCCCAAACACTGAAGCTTTCTTT; V gene: TRBV29-1; J gene: TRBJ1-1; clone size: many; CDR3 length: 13; D gene: NA
CDR3 protein: CASSVEREFLLNEQFF; CDR3 DNA: TGTGCCAGCAGTGTAGAGCGGGAGTTTCTCCTCAATGAGCAGTTCTTC; V gene: TRBV6-1; J gene: TRBJ2-1; clone size: many; CDR3 length: 16; D gene: TRBD2
CDR3 protein: CASSLGQDRPQHF; CDR3 DNA: TGTGCCAGCAGTTTGGGACAGGATAGGCCCCAGCATTTT; V gene: TRBV27; J gene: TRBJ1-5; clone size: few; CDR3 length: 13; D gene: TRBD1
CDR3 protein: CSARPPASGYNEQFF; CDR3 DNA: TGCAGTGCTAGGCCCCCGGCTAGCGGATACAATGAGCAGTTCTTC; V gene: TRBV20-1; J gene: TRBJ2-1; clone size: many; CDR3 length: 15; D gene: TRBD2
CDR3 protein: CASSQLAGERNEQFF; CDR3 DNA: TGTGCCAGCAGCCAGCTAGCGGGAGAGCGTAATGAGCAGTTCTTC; V gene: TRBV3-1; J gene: TRBJ2-1; clone size: many; CDR3 length: 15; D gene: TRBD2
CDR3 protein: CASSSPGVGTDTQYF; CDR3 DNA: TGTGCCAGCAGTTCGCCGGGAGTGGGCACAGATACGCAGTATTTT; V gene: TRBV6-2/TRBV6-3; J gene: TRBJ2-3; clone size: NA; CDR3 length: 15; D gene: NA
CDR3 protein: CASSANWGTGEAFF; CDR3 DNA: TGCGCCAGCAGCGCAAATTGGGGGACAGGTGAAGCTTTCTTT; V gene: TRBV4-1; J gene: TRBJ1-1; clone size: few; CDR3 length: 14; D gene: TRBD1
CDR3 protein: CSVTTYEQYF; CDR3 DNA: TGCAGCGTTACTACATACGAGCAGTACTTC; V gene: TRBV29-1; J gene: TRBJ2-7; clone size: NA; CDR3 length: 10; D gene: NA
CDR3 protein: CASSPGLTGGTSYEQYF; CDR3 DNA: TGTGCCAGCAGCCCCGGCCTTACAGGGGGTACCTCTTACGAGCAGTACTTC; V gene: TRBV9; J gene: TRBJ2-7; clone size: NA; CDR3 length: 17; D gene: TRBD1
CDR3 protein: CASGDDGTAIYF; CDR3 DNA: TGTGCCAGCGGAGACGACGGGACAGCCATATATTTT; V gene: TRBV6-1; J gene: TRBJ1-3; clone size: few; CDR3 length: 12; D gene: TRBD1
CDR3 protein: CASSSGLPNEQFF; CDR3 DNA: TGTGCCAGCAGTTCGGGACTACCTAATGAGCAGTTCTTC; V gene: TRBV27; J gene: TRBJ2-1; clone size: NA; CDR3 length: 13; D gene: TRBD2
CDR3 protein: CASRVLGGNTEAFF; CDR3 DNA: TGTGCCAGCAGAGTGTTAGGGGGGAACACTGAAGCTTTCTTT; V gene: TRBV6-1; J gene: TRBJ1-1; clone size: many; CDR3 length: 14; D gene: NA
CDR3 protein: CASSEDRVLNEQFF; CDR3 DNA: TGTGCCAGCAGTGAAGACAGGGTGTTGAATGAGCAGTTCTTC; V gene: TRBV6-1; J gene: TRBJ2-1; clone size: few; CDR3 length: 14; D gene: NA
CDR3 protein: CAWSVLGGKGGYTF; CDR3 DNA: TGTGCCTGGAGTGTCCTTGGGGGAAAAGGAGGCTACACCTTC; V gene: TRBV30; J gene: TRBJ1-2; clone size: many; CDR3 length: 14; D gene: NA
CDR3 protein: CASSYSPLPREAFF; CDR3 DNA: TGTGCCAGCAGTTACTCTCCCCTCCCAAGGGAAGCTTTCTTT; V gene: TRBV6-6; J gene: TRBJ1-1; clone size: NA; CDR3 length: 14; D gene: NA
CDR3 protein: CAISEFSGRSNEQFF; CDR3 DNA: TGTGCCATCAGTGAGTTTAGCGGGAGGTCCAATGAGCAGTTCTTC; V gene: TRBV10-3; J gene: TRBJ2-1; clone size: few; CDR3 length: 15; D gene: TRBD2
CDR3 protein: CASSYFGTPNTEAFF; CDR3 DNA: TGTGCCAGCAGTTACTTCGGGACACCGAACACTGAAGCTTTCTTT; V gene: TRBV6-5; J gene: TRBJ1-1; clone size: NA; CDR3 length: 15; D gene: NA
CDR3 protein: CASSPQNRDAFF; CDR3 DNA: TGTGCCAGCAGTCCACAGAACAGGGATGCTTTCTTT; V gene: TRBV2; J gene: TRBJ1-1; clone size: few; CDR3 length: 12; D gene: NA
CDR3 protein: CSVVASGRYEQYF; CDR3 DNA: TGCAGCGTTGTGGCTAGCGGGAGATACGAGCAGTACTTC; V gene: TRBV29-1; J gene: TRBJ2-7; clone size: few; CDR3 length: 13; D gene: TRBD2
CDR3 protein: CASSTADRNYGYTF; CDR3 DNA: TGTGCCAGCAGTACAGCGGACAGGAACTATGGCTACACCTTC; V gene: TRBV27; J gene: TRBJ1-2; clone size: NA; CDR3 length: 14; D gene: TRBD1
CDR3 protein: CASSPARQANTGELFF; CDR3 DNA: TGCGCCAGCAGCCCAGCGAGACAGGCGAACACCGGGGAGCTGTTTTTT; V gene: TRBV4-1; J gene: TRBJ2-2; clone size: NA; CDR3 length: 16; D gene: NA
CDR3 protein: CASSQDETSGYTGELFF; CDR3 DNA: TGTGCCAGCAGCCAAGATGAGACTAGCGGTTACACCGGGGAGCTGTTTTTT; V gene: TRBV4-2; J gene: TRBJ2-2; clone size: few; CDR3 length: 17; D gene: TRBD2
CDR3 protein: CASSSGQSYNSPLHF; CDR3 DNA: TGCGCCAGCAGCTCGGGACAGTCCTATAATTCACCCCTCCACTTT; V gene: TRBV5-1; J gene: TRBJ1-6; clone size: few; CDR3 length: 15; D gene: TRBD1
CDR3 protein: CASSLRGTTDTQYF; CDR3 DNA: TGTGCCAGCAGCTTGCGGGGGACCACAGATACGCAGTATTTT; V gene: TRBV11-3; J gene: TRBJ2-3; clone size: many; CDR3 length: 14; D gene: TRBD2
CDR3 protein: CASSVPGSSGTQYF; CDR3 DNA: TGTGCCAGTAGTGTCCCGGGGTCCTCGGGGACCCAGTACTTC; V gene: TRBV19; J gene: TRBJ2-5; clone size: NA; CDR3 length: 14; D gene: NA
CDR3 protein: CASSRAQGLIEQYF; CDR3 DNA: TGTGCCAGCAGCCGGGCACAGGGGTTAATTGAGCAGTACTTC; V gene: TRBV3-1; J gene: TRBJ2-7; clone size: few; CDR3 length: 14; D gene: TRBD1
CDR3 protein: CSASSQETQYF; CDR3 DNA: TGCAGTGCTAGTAGCCAAGAGACCCAGTACTTC; V gene: TRBV20-1; J gene: TRBJ2-5; clone size: few; CDR3 length: 11; D gene: NA
CDR3 protein: CASSPFRGNEQYF; CDR3 DNA: TGTGCCAGCAGCCCCTTCCGAGGGAACGAGCAGTACTTC; V gene: TRBV11-2; J gene: TRBJ2-7; clone size: many; CDR3 length: 13; D gene: NA
CDR3 protein: CASRLDRGNLNEAFF; CDR3 DNA: TGTGCCAGCAGATTGGACAGGGGAAATCTGAATGAAGCTTTCTTT; V gene: TRBV12-3/TRBV12-4; J gene: TRBJ1-1; clone size: many; CDR3 length: 15; D gene: TRBD1
CDR3 protein: CSADDRANYGYTF; CDR3 DNA: TGCAGTGCTGATGACAGGGCTAACTATGGCTACACCTTC; V gene: TRBV20-1; J gene: TRBJ1-2; clone size: NA; CDR3 length: 13; D gene: TRBD1
CDR3 protein: CASSGYRDRGFYEQYF; CDR3 DNA: TGTGCCAGCAGTGGCTACCGGGACAGGGGATTCTACGAGCAGTACTTC; V gene: TRBV27; J gene: TRBJ2-7; clone size: NA; CDR3 length: 16; D gene: TRBD1
CDR3 protein: CASGTGLAGIQETQYF; CDR3 DNA: TGTGCTAGTGGTACTGGACTAGCGGGAATCCAAGAGACCCAGTACTTC; V gene: TRBV12-5; J gene: TRBJ2-5; clone size: NA; CDR3 length: 16; D gene: TRBD2
CDR3 protein: CASRERENSYNEQFF; CDR3 DNA: TGTGCCAGCAGAGAGCGGGAAAATTCCTACAATGAGCAGTTCTTC; V gene: TRBV2; J gene: TRBJ2-1; clone size: few; CDR3 length: 15; D gene: TRBD2
CDR3 protein: CSATSAVNTQYF; CDR3 DNA: TGCAGTGCTACCAGTGCAGTGAATACGCAGTATTTT; V gene: TRBV20-1; J gene: TRBJ2-3; clone size: NA; CDR3 length: 12; D gene: NA
CDR3 protein: CASSLGLAETQYF; CDR3 DNA: TGCGCCAGCAGCTTGGGACTAGCGGAGACCCAGTACTTC; V gene: TRBV5-1; J gene: TRBJ2-5; clone size: many; CDR3 length: 13; D gene: TRBD2
CDR3 protein: CASRTAIISISGNTIYF; CDR3 DNA: TGTGCCAGCAGGACAGCTATAATCTCCATCTCTGGAAACACCATATATTTT; V gene: TRBV6-1; J gene: TRBJ1-3; clone size: few; CDR3 length: 17; D gene: NA
CDR3 protein: CASSFFREGAPNTEAFF; CDR3 DNA: TGTGCCAGCAGCTTTTTTCGCGAGGGGGCACCGAACACTGAAGCTTTCTTT; V gene: TRBV13; J gene: TRBJ1-1; clone size: NA; CDR3 length: 17; D gene: TRBD1
CDR3 protein: CASSWGQGGHEQYF; CDR3 DNA: TGCGCCAGCAGCTGGGGACAGGGGGGCCACGAGCAGTACTTC; V gene: TRBV5-1; J gene: TRBJ2-7; clone size: NA; CDR3 length: 14; D gene: TRBD1
CDR3 protein: CASSTTGRSYNEQFF; CDR3 DNA: TGTGCCAGCAGCACGACAGGGAGGTCCTACAATGAGCAGTTCTTC; V gene: TRBV9; J gene: TRBJ2-1; clone size: NA; CDR3 length: 15; D gene: NA
CDR3 protein: CASSEARTEAFF; CDR3 DNA: TGTGCCAGCAGTGAAGCTAGGACTGAAGCTTTCTTT; V gene: TRBV6-1; J gene: TRBJ1-1; clone size: many; CDR3 length: 12; D gene: NA
CDR3 protein: CASSLSAGLGGEQYF; CDR3 DNA: TGTGCCAGCAGTTTATCGGCTGGACTAGGTGGTGAGCAGTACTTC; V gene: TRBV27; J gene: TRBJ2-7; clone size: NA; CDR3 length: 15; D gene: TRBD2
CDR3 protein: CSVEPTTFGTQYF; CDR3 DNA: TGCAGCGTTGAGCCGACTACCTTTGGGACCCAGTACTTC; V gene: TRBV29-1; J gene: TRBJ2-5; clone size: NA; CDR3 length: 13; D gene: NA
CDR3 protein: CASSLPPAYEQYF; CDR3 DNA: TGTGCCAGCAGTCTCCCACCAGCCTACGAGCAGTACTTC; V gene: TRBV7-8; J gene: TRBJ2-7; clone size: many; CDR3 length: 13; D gene: NA
CDR3 protein: CASSLESGGSYNEQFF; CDR3 DNA: TGTGCCAGCAGCTTGGAATCGGGGGGCTCCTACAATGAGCAGTTCTTC; V gene: TRBV7-3; J gene: TRBJ2-1; clone size: NA; CDR3 length: 16; D gene: TRBD2
CDR3 protein: CASRRTGNEQYF; CDR3 DNA: TGTGCCAGCAGACGGACAGGGAACGAGCAGTACTTC; V gene: TRBV12-3/TRBV12-4; J gene: TRBJ2-7; clone size: many; CDR3 length: 12; D gene: TRBD1
CDR3 protein: CASSPANTRGYEQYF; CDR3 DNA: TGTGCCAGCAGCCCTGCGAATACAAGGGGGTACGAGCAGTACTTC; V gene: TRBV3-1; J gene: TRBJ2-7; clone size: many; CDR3 length: 15; D gene: NA
CDR3 protein: CASSLSGQGNEQFF; CDR3 DNA: TGTGCCAGCAGTTTATCTGGACAGGGGAATGAGCAGTTCTTC; V gene: TRBV28; J gene: TRBJ2-1; clone size: many; CDR3 length: 14; D gene: TRBD1
CDR3 protein: CASTPGARGSDEQYF; CDR3 DNA: TGTGCATCCACTCCGGGCGCGAGAGGGTCTGACGAGCAGTACTTC; V gene: TRBV28; J gene: TRBJ2-7; clone size: few; CDR3 length: 15; D gene: NA
CDR3 protein: CASSLGQVNNQPQHF; CDR3 DNA: TGTGCCAGCAGTTTAGGACAGGTCAACAATCAGCCCCAGCATTTT; V gene: TRBV12-3/TRBV12-4; J gene: TRBJ1-5; clone size: once; CDR3 length: 15; D gene: NA
CDR3 protein: CASSLEASGIPQGTQYF; CDR3 DNA: TGCGCCAGCAGCTTGGAGGCTAGCGGGATCCCCCAAGGGACCCAGTACTTC; V gene: TRBV5-1; J gene: TRBJ2-5; clone size: NA; CDR3 length: 17; D gene: TRBD2